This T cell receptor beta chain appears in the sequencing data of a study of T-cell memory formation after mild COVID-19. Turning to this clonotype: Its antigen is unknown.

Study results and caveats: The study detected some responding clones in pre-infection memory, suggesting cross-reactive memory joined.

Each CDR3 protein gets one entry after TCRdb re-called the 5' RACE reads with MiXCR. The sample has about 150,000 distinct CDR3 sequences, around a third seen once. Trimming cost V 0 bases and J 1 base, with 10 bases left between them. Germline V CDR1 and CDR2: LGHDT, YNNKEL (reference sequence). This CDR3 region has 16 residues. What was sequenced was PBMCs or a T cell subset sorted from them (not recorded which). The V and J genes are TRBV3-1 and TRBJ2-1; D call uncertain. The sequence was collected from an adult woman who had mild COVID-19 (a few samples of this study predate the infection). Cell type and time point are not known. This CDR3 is CASSQDLSASYNEQFF. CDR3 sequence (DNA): TGTGCCAGCAGCCAAGATCTGAGCGCGTCCTACAATGAGCAGTTCTTC.